This T cell receptor beta chain was recovered during a study of blood T cell repertoires in COVID-19. Whole-study context: Specimens from acute and convalescent COVID-19 originated in the United States, Italy and Spain. PBMCs, B-cell-depleted T cells, or T cells provided the cDNA or gDNA that made up the material.

The germline CDR1 and CDR2 sequences are MNHEY and SMNVEV (reference sequence). With 3 bases clipped from V and 6 bases from J, the junction kept 7 bases outside the gene matches. The CDR3 is made up of 14 amino acids. Authors' processing steps: Researchers report that nucleated cell counts were estimated from reference gene primer amplification. Libraries were prepared by immunoSEQ multiplex PCR; TCRdb keeps only in-frame clonotypes and omits some of them. D and trimming were read from the DNA, whereas the V and J calls and clone size are those reported in that table. The sample consists of some 200,000 clones, roughly 82% of them appearing once.

The receptor was derived from a human donor in a cohort sampled during active COVID-19. The sample taken for sequencing was peripheral blood. The chain couples TRBV27 to TRBJ2-7; 8 nucleotides align to TRBD2. Here the CDR3 DNA reads TGTGCCAGCAGTTTGGGACTAGTTGGATCCGAGCAGTACTTC. This sequence encodes CASSLGLVGSEQYF.